Included here is one T cell receptor beta chain sequence, with context. No cognate antigen has been identified for it. No base-level quality is on record; no much larger clone is a single base apart. Measured from the cysteine to the phenylalanine, the CDR3 is 16 residues long. Left in the record is the CDR3 DNA by itself, 48 bases read in frame from the first base. Looking up the germline V gene yields CDR1 SGHAT and CDR2 FQNNGV. V is cut back by 2 bases and J by 0 bases, with 5 bases in the junction unmatched. The data derive from a study of pediatric ulcerative colitis (dated by TCRdb to the late 2010s). Background on the whole study: Among the ulcerative colitis patients, fewer than ten had pancolitis and two had left-sided colitis, and histology in every patient was consistent with ulcerative colitis. From roughly 9 newly diagnosed, treatment-naive pediatric ulcerative colitis patients and four non-IBD control children, paired blood and rectal samples were collected. By Pediatric Ulcerative Colitis Activity Index, mild disease was classified in two patients, moderate disease in four and acute severe colitis in three.

Here is what the overall study found, with its caveats: Rectal repertoire features separated controls, mild-moderate and acute severe colitis patients; acute severe colitis showed reduced rectal diversity due to clonal expansions. Because the repertoires came from total lymphocyte DNA, rare subsets such as regulatory T cells may have patterns that are not reflected. A couple of rectal CDR3 clonotypes were detected in all ulcerative colitis patients and were not detected in any of the controls. Autologous blood-rectal clonal overlap was significantly higher in ulcerative colitis patients than in controls, suggesting increased T cell trafficking to inflamed tissue. For technical reasons, blood samples from two patients gave substantially fewer templates, and these samples were excluded from the blood-rectal overlap analysis. Blood-derived T cells may have been included in rectal pinch biopsies, especially in patients with overt colitis. The healthy control group was small, with only a handful of individuals.

Rearranged CDR3 beta regions were amplified from genomic DNA with multiplex V and J primers using the immunoSEQ TRB Survey service. To keep sequencing depth the same across samples, survey-level depth of up to 500,000 reads per sample was applied. The libraries were purified and pooled, then sequenced using Illumina technology. Regarding the original processing steps: immunoSEQ online tools were used for productive clonality, sample overlap, pairwise scatters, CDR3 beta length, V/D/J gene usage and productiveness. Calculated diversity was defined as the number of unique rearrangements divided by total templates times 100, and Shannon and Simpson indices were additionally computed. For principal component analysis, Z-score normalized data were analyzed with the R prcomp function and the ggbiplot package. Morisita's index was used to quantify blood-rectal clonal overlap within each subject. TCRdb re-hosts the immuneACCESS table, in-frame sequences only. Its copies lack some clones; in the studies checked, an unresolved V gene accounts for under half of them, and the cause for the rest is not known. V and J calls and clone size come straight from that table; D and trimming were deduced from the DNA. This sample comprises under 30,000 clones, 65% to 80% of them detected only once. The top ten hold under 10% of the sample.

One to two pinch biopsies were taken from the rectum for research during colonoscopy. Before the diagnostic colonoscopy, none of the ulcerative colitis patients had been given immunosuppressive medication. Before DNA was isolated, the rectal biopsies underwent proteinase K digestion. The Wizard kit (Promega) was used to extract genomic DNA from the blood and intestinal samples. This receptor chain uses TRBV11-2 and TRBJ2-7; 9 bases in between match TRBD1. Sequenced material: gut tissue. This clonotype was obtained from a boy younger than 18 with severe ulcerative colitis. The encoded CDR3 is CASSLTGTGSSYEQYF. The nucleotide sequence is given as TGTGCCAGCAGCTTAACCGGGACAGGGTCCTCCTACGAGCAGTACTTC.